The 4 T cell receptor beta chains presented below share a single source sample, sequenced in a study of T-cell memory formation after mild COVID-19. MiXCR was run by TCRdb on the 5' RACE reads, yielding one entry per CDR3 protein. The table includes around 300,000 distinct CDR3 sequences, approximately 14% detected once. Input material: PBMCs or a T cell subset sorted from them (not recorded which). Receptor source: a man in his late teens or twenties who had mild COVID-19 (a few samples of this study predate the infection). Cell type and time point are not known.

This clonotype appeared a few times. The V and J genes are TRBV7-3 and TRBJ1-5, with 7 bases matching TRBD1. Germline V gene sequence: CDR1 SGHTA, CDR2 FQGTGA. J lost 7 bases, V lost 5 bases, and 8 bases had no gene match. This CDR3 spans 14 amino acids. CDR3 in amino acids: CASSPRQGEQPQHF. CDR3 DNA sequence: TGTGCCAGCAGCCCCCGACAGGGCGAGCAGCCCCAGCATTTT.

This chain connects TRBV4-3 to TRBJ1-3; tentative D call: TRBD1 (5 bases). This CDR3 has 15 amino acids. With 5 bases removed from V and 4 bases from J, the gap between germline ends came to 15 bases. Germline CDR1 LGHNA, CDR2 YSLEER. The CDR3 spells CASSGLGGTGNTIYF. CDR3 bases: TGCGCCAGCAGCGGACTGGGGGGTACGGGAAACACCATATATTTT.

This clonotype was counted a few times. The chain combines TRBV7-3 with TRBJ2-3; D may be TRBD2 (6 bases). In germline, CDR1 is SGHTA, CDR2 FQGTGA. This CDR3 is 15 amino acids long. V gave up 5 bases and J gave up 4 bases, with 16 bases separating them. The chain's CDR3 is CASSLRGTRSDTQYF. The CDR3 nucleotides are TGTGCCAGCAGCCTACGAGGGACTCGTTCAGATACGCAGTATTTT. Variable domain in full (rest from reference TRBV7-3 and TRBJ2-3): GAGVSQTPSNKVTEKGKYVELRCDPISGHTALYWYRQSLGQGPEFLIYFQGTGAADDSGLPNDRFFAVRPEGSVSTLKIQRTERGDSAVYLCASSLRGTRSDTQYFGPGTRLTVL.

The table lists this clonotype with a few counts. The chain has TRBV27 and TRBJ2-7, with a possible D match to TRBD1 (5 bases). This CDR3 comprises 14 residues. Germline V gives CDR1 MNHEY, CDR2 SMNVEV (reference sequence). Trimming left V 5 bases short and J 1 base short, with 12 bases between. CDR3 protein: CASSPQTVSYEQYF. The CDR3 DNA reads as TGTGCCAGCAGTCCACAGACAGTTTCCTACGAGCAGTACTTC.